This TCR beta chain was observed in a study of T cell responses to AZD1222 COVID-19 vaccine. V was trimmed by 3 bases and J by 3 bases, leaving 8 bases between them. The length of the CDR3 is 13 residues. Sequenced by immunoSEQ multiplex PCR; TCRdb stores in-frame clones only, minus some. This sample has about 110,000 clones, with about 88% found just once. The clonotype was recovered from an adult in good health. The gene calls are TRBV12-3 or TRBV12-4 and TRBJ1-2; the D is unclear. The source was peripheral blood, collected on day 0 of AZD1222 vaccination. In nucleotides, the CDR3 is TGTGCCAGCAGTTTCATCAGGTACTATGGCTACACCTTC. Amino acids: CASSFIRYYGYTF.